This T cell receptor beta chain was documented in a study of T cell repertoires in cytomegalovirus infection. Study-wide background: Public TCR beta signatures provided an indication of both CMV infection and a matching HLA type. The study's findings and limits: Carriage of CMV together with the relevant HLA was identifiable through cumulative public TCR beta family frequency.

On this clonotype: Antigen unknown.

Each CDR3 protein is one row after TCRdb ran MiXCR on the reads. The data show about 110,000 distinct CDR3 sequences, around 40% seen once. The ends were cut back, 1 base at V and 7 bases at J, with 19 bases in the middle. The CDR3 length is 17 residues. Germline loops: CDR1 LGHDT, CDR2 YNNKEL (reference sequence). Sequencing used CD8+ T cells from cultured PBMCs, obtained from culture after CMV antigen stimulation. V gene TRBV3-1 combines with J gene TRBJ2-2; D unclear. The receptor was isolated from a human donor in good health (CMV status not recorded). Some clones in this sample may be carry-over from other donors' samples. The CDR3 is CASSQVLAPSNLGELFF. The CDR3 coding sequence is TGTGCCAGCAGCCAAGTGCTCGCCCCTAGTAATCTCGGGGAGCTGTTTTTT.